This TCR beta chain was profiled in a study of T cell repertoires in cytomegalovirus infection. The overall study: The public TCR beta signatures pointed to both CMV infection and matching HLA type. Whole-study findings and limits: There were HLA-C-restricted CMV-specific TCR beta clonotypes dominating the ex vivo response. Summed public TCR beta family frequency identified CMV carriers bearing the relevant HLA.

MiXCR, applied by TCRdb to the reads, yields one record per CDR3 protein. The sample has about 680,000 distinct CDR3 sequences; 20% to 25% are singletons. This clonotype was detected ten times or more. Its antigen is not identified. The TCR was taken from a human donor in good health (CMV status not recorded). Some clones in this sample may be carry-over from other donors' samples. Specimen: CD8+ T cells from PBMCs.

The CDR3: CASSFGLPVPVNSPLHF. Written as DNA, the CDR3 is TGTGCCAGCAGTTTCGGGTTACCAGTCCCGGTTAATTCACCCCTCCACTTT. The genes are TRBV28 and TRBJ1-6; no definite D call. The V gene lost 3 bases and the J gene lost 6 bases, with 18 bases spanning the gap. The CDR3 loop spans 17 amino acids. The germline V gene has CDR1 MDHEN and CDR2 SYDVKM.